Shown below are 22 T cell receptor beta chains from a single sample sequenced in a study of glioma-infiltrating T cells after dendritic cell vaccination. As for time point: after dendritic cell vaccination, including at tumor progression/relapse. Sequencing used immunoSEQ multiplex PCR; TCRdb keeps in-frame clones, though not all of them. Of roughly 50,000 clones listed, 89% are singletons. Sample: blood, taken after dendritic cell vaccination. The receptors shown here come from a human donor with glioblastoma.

This clone came up a few times. The rearrangement uses TRBV7-2 and TRBJ2-7; D is uncertain. This CDR3 contains 12 residues. Germline V gene data show CDR1 as SGHTA and CDR2 as FQGNSA. Trimming took off 3 bases at V and 0 bases at J, with 3 bases between the two ends. The CDR3 sequence is CASSFVSYEQYF. The CDR3 nucleotides are TGTGCCAGCAGCTTCGTCTCCTACGAGCAGTACTTC.

The chain combines TRBV11-3 with TRBJ2-1; maybe TRBD2 (6 bases). The V and J ends lost 5 bases and 0 bases respectively, with 14 bases between them. The CDR3 is 16 residues long. Germline-derived CDR1 and CDR2 are SGHNT and YENEEA. In nucleotides, the CDR3 is TGTGCCAGCAGCCCTACTAGCAGCGGCTCCTACAATGAGCAGTTCTTC. Protein sequence: CASSPTSSGSYNEQFF.

V usage is TRBV19 and J usage is TRBJ2-2; 10 bases fit TRBD1. V lost 5 bases, J lost 6 bases, and 9 bases stayed unmatched. Germline V lookup: CDR1 LNHDA, CDR2 SQIVND (reference sequence). CDR3 length: 16 residues. CDR3 nucleotides: TGTGCCAGTAGTTCGAGGACAGGGGGAGGATCCGGGGAGCTGTTTTTT. This gives the protein CASSSRTGGGSGELFF.

This chain links TRBV5-5 with TRBJ1-5; D gene ambiguous. Germline-derived CDR1 and CDR2 are SGHKS and YYEKEE (reference sequence). Between the trimmed V and J ends, which lost 2 bases and 0 bases, there was a span of 6 bases. The CDR3 is 14 amino acids. CDR3 bases: TGTGCCAGCAGCTTACGGTATAGCAATCAGCCCCAGCATTTT. Its translation: CASSLRYSNQPQHF.

The chain carries TRBV19 and TRBJ1-5; D not certain. The CDR3 is 12 amino acids. Trimming removed 7 bases from V and 3 bases from J, with 7 bases in between. Germline CDR1 LNHDA, CDR2 SQIVND (reference sequence). Here the CDR3 DNA reads TGTGCCAGTACAGGATTCAATCAGCCCCAGCATTTT. Translated: CASTGFNQPQHF.

The chain is built from TRBV9 and TRBJ2-1, with 10 bases identical to TRBD2. This CDR3 comprises 15 residues. Germline CDR1 reads SGDLS; CDR2 reads YYNGEE. V lost 2 bases, J lost 8 bases, and 7 bases stayed unmatched. The CDR3 spells CASSVTSGIWDEQFF. DNA for the CDR3: TGTGCCAGCAGCGTTACTAGCGGGATTTGGGATGAGCAGTTCTTC.

The chain carries TRBV5-8 and TRBJ1-1, with TRBD1 identical over 7 bases. J was trimmed by 1 base and V by 3 bases; bases with no gene match: 9. Looked up from germline, CDR1 is SGHTS and CDR2 is YDEGEE. The CDR3 sequence is 16 residues long. CDR3 coding DNA: TGTGCCAGCAGCTGGTATACAGGGGTGAAGAACACTGAAGCTTTCTTT. Translation gives CASSWYTGVKNTEAFF.

This chain links TRBV7-3 with TRBJ1-2, with a tentative D call TRBD1 (5 bases). V was pared by 1 base and J by 7 bases, with 16 bases between. This CDR3 comprises 15 residues. Germline lookup yields CDR1 SGHTA and CDR2 FQGTGA. CDR3 DNA sequence: TGTGCCAGCAGCTTAAAAGGCGGAGGGGCGACTGGCTACACCTTC. This codes for CASSLKGGGATGYTF.

The V call is TRBV27, the J call TRBJ1-1, with TRBD1 as a possible D gene (6 bases). V lost 5 bases, J lost 0 bases, and 10 bases lay in between. The CDR3 covers 14 residues. Germline-derived CDR1 and CDR2 are MNHEY and SMNVEV (reference sequence). CDR3 sequence reads: CASSQQGLNTEAFF. The CDR3 bases are TGTGCCAGCAGTCAACAGGGATTGAACACTGAAGCTTTCTTT.

The chain recombines TRBV9 with TRBJ1-1; possibly TRBD1 for D (6 bases). Trimming removed 3 bases at V and 1 base at J, with 10 bases between. This CDR3 region has 14 residues. Germline CDR1 reads SGDLS; CDR2 reads YYNGEE. The CDR3 sequence: CASSARGQNTEAFF. In nucleotides, the CDR3 is TGTGCCAGCAGCGCCCGGGGACAGAACACTGAAGCTTTCTTT.

The chain has TRBV30 and TRBJ1-1; the match to TRBD1 covers 10 bases. J was trimmed by 7 bases and V by 0 bases; bases with no gene match: 5. CDR1 and CDR2 from the germline V gene are GTSNPN and SVGIG (reference sequence). CDR3 length: 14 amino acids. DNA for the CDR3: TGTGCCTGGAGTGTAGGACAGGGGGGCTATGAAGCTTTCTTT. It specifies CAWSVGQGGYEAFF.

This sequence joins TRBV2 and TRBJ1-4; no definite D call. Germline V CDR1 and CDR2: SNHLY, FYNNEI. The CDR3 consists of 14 residues. Between the trimmed V and J ends, which lost 6 bases and 0 bases, there was a span of 8 bases. In DNA form, the CDR3 reads TGTGCCAGCAGAGAGGAAACAACTAATGAAAAACTGTTTTTT. Its translation is CASREETTNEKLFF.

This chain uses TRBV7-8 with TRBJ2-7; TRBD2 is a possible D gene (6 bases). Germline CDR1 reads SGHVS; CDR2 reads FQNEAQ. The V and J ends lost 8 bases and 2 bases respectively, with 13 bases between them. This CDR3 contains 13 residues. This chain's CDR3 is CASGEALTYEQYF. In nucleotides, the CDR3 is TGTGCCAGCGGGGAGGCCCTCACCTACGAGCAGTACTTC.

The chain is built from TRBV29-1 and TRBJ2-5, with 12 bases lining up with TRBD2. Losses at the gene ends were 5 bases for V and 5 bases for J; bases not matched to a gene: 3. The CDR3 contains 13 residues. CDR1 is SQVTM and CDR2 is ANQGSEA in the germline V gene. The chain's CDR3 is CSVSSGRDETQYF. CDR3 DNA: TGCAGCGTTTCTAGCGGGAGGGACGAGACCCAGTACTTC.

This chain joins TRBV7-2 and TRBJ2-5; possibly TRBD2 for D (5 bases). The CDR3 is made up of 16 amino acids. Germline V gene lookup returns CDR1 SGHTA and CDR2 FQGNSA. Trimming took off 2 bases at V and 5 bases at J, with 18 bases between the two ends. This CDR3 reads CASSLIGRAPVETQYF. The CDR3 nucleotides read TGTGCCAGCAGCTTAATCGGGCGGGCCCCTGTGGAGACCCAGTACTTC. The variable domain in full, completed from reference TRBV7-2 and TRBJ2-5, reads GAGVSQSPSNKVTEKGKDVELRCDPISGHTALYWYRQSLGQGLEFLIYFQGNSAPDKSGLPSDRFSAERTGGSVSTLTIQRTQQEDSAVYLCASSLIGRAPVETQYFGPGTRLLVL.

The chain links TRBV25-1 to TRBJ2-7; D ambiguous. V gave up 4 bases and J gave up 2 bases, with 3 bases separating them. Germline V gene sequence: CDR1 MGHDK, CDR2 SYGVNS. This CDR3 spans 11 amino acids. CDR3 in DNA: TGTGCCAGCAGTGTAGCCTACGAGCAGTACTTC. It translates to CASSVAYEQYF.

V usage is TRBV4-1 and J usage is TRBJ2-7; D perhaps matches TRBD2 (6 bases). The J call may be in error: the DNA end matches TRBJ2-5 better. Germline V gives CDR1 MGHRA, CDR2 YSYEKL. The CDR3 covers 13 residues. CDR3 sequence reads: CASSHPSAETQYF. CDR3 nucleotides: TGCGCCAGCAGCCACCCTAGCGCAGAGACCCAGTACTTC.

The CDR3: CASSLGGGTEAFF. The CDR3 DNA is TGCGCCAGCAGCTTGGGAGGGGGTACTGAAGCTTTCTTT. The gene calls are TRBV5-1 and TRBJ1-1; tentatively, D is TRBD1 (6 bases). Trimming took 0 bases from V and 5 from J, leaving 8 bases between them. CDR3 length equals 13 residues. The V gene's germline CDR1 is SGHRS and CDR2 YFSETQ.

The chain has TRBV11-2 and TRBJ1-2, with 7 bases that match TRBD1. The CDR3 has 15 amino acids. Germline CDR1 reads SGHAT; CDR2 reads FQNNGV. The trim removed 2 bases at V and 4 bases at J, leaving 7 bases unmatched. Written as DNA, the CDR3 is TGTGCCAGCAGCTTAAACAGGGGTTTCTTCTATGGCTACACCTTC. It specifies CASSLNRGFFYGYTF.

The table lists this clone with a count of one. The rearrangement joins TRBV25-1 to TRBJ1-4; the D is unclear. V dropped 3 bases and J dropped 3 bases, with 14 bases sitting between them. This CDR3 spans 16 amino acids. CDR1 MGHDK and CDR2 SYGVNS come from the germline V gene. CDR3 nucleotides: TGTGCCAGCAGTGAGACTTCCGGGAGACCTAATGAAAAACTGTTTTTT. It translates to CASSETSGRPNEKLFF.

The rearrangement links TRBV19 to TRBJ2-1; 7 bases fit TRBD1. V lost 6 bases and J lost 5; bases outside the gene matches: 13. The germline gives CDR1 LNHDA, CDR2 SQIVND (reference sequence). The length of the CDR3 is 16 residues. CDR3 sequence reads: CASRPHDRVSHNEQFF. CDR3 coding DNA: TGTGCCAGTAGACCCCACGACAGGGTATCCCACAATGAGCAGTTCTTC.

J is TRBJ2-1 and V is TRBV15, with D unresolved. CDR3 length: 16 amino acids. V gave up 1 base and J gave up 5 bases, with 15 bases separating them. Germline CDR1 and CDR2: LNHNV and YYDKDF (reference sequence). The CDR3 sequence is CATSRVVGLRNNEQFF. In DNA form, the CDR3 reads TGTGCCACCAGCAGAGTCGTTGGCCTCCGCAACAATGAGCAGTTCTTC. The variable domain in full, completed from reference TRBV15 and TRBJ2-1, reads DAMVIQNPRYQVTQFGKPVTLSCSQTLNHNVMYWYQQKSSQAPKLLFHYYDKDFNNEADTPDNFQSRRPNTSFCFLDIRSPGLGDTAMYLCATSRVVGLRNNEQFFGPGTRLTVL.